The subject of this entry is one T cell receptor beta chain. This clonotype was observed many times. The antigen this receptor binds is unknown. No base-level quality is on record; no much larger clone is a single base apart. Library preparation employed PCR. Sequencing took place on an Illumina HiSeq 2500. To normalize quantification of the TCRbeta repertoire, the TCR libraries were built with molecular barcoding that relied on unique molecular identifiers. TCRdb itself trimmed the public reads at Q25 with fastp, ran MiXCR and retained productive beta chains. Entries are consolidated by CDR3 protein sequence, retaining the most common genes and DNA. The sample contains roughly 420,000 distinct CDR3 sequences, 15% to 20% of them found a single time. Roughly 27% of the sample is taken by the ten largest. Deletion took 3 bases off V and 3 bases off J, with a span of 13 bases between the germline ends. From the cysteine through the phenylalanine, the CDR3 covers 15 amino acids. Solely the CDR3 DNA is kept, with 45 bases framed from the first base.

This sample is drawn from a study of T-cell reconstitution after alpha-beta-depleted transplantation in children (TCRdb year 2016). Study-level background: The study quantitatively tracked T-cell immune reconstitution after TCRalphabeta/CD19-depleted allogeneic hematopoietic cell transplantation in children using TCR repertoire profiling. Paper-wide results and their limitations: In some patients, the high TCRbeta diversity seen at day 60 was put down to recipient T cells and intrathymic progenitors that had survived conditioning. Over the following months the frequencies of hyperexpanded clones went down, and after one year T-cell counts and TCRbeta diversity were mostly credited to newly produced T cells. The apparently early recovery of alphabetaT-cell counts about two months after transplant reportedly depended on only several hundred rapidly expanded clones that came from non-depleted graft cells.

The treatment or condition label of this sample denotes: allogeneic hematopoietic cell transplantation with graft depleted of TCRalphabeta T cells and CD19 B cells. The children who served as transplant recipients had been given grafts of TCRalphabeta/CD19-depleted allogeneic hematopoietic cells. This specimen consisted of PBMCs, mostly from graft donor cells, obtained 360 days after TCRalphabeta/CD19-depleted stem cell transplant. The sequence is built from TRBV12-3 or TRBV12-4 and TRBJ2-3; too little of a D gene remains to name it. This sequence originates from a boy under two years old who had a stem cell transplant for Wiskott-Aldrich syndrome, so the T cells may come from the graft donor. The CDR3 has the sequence CASSFSLSFTDTQYF. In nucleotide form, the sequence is TGTGCCAGCAGTTTTAGTTTGTCTTTTACAGATACGCAGTATTTT.